This T cell receptor beta chain was recovered during a study of shared clonotypes between healthy human individuals. Study information: Donors had three CD4 naive, three CD4 memory, two CD8 naive and one CD8 memory plate apiece.

V dropped 3 bases and J dropped 9; count of bases not matched to a gene: 6. The CDR3 sequence is 13 residues long. CDR1 and CDR2 from the germline V gene are SQVTM and ANQGSEA. A word on this clone: As yet, its antigen is unknown.

CD8 cells classed as naive were CD45RO-negative and positively selected for CCR7, excluding terminally differentiated effector memory CD45RA+ cells. Per the original methods: Sequence data from immunoSEQ were junction-only and lacked quality scores; consequently, filtering differed. Clones were read by immunoSEQ multiplex PCR, and TCRdb kept only the in-frame ones, dropping some. That table is the source of V, J and clone size, and D and trimming were worked out from the DNA. Here the sample spans around 2.1 million clones, 90% to 95% being singletons. Whole-study findings and limits: An effect of sequencing depth on clonotype sharing among donors was expected. Compared with clonotypes that all four donors shared, non-shared clonotypes had lower generation probabilities.

The TCR was taken from a man younger than 35 in good health. Some clones in this sample may be carry-over from other donors' samples. The chain joins TRBV29-1 to TRBJ2-3; 10 positions agree with TRBD2. The specimen was naive CD8+ T cells from PBMCs. The CDR3 spells CSVEGLAGGTQYF. As DNA, the CDR3 is TGCAGCGTTGAGGGCTTAGCGGGAGGAACGCAGTATTTT.